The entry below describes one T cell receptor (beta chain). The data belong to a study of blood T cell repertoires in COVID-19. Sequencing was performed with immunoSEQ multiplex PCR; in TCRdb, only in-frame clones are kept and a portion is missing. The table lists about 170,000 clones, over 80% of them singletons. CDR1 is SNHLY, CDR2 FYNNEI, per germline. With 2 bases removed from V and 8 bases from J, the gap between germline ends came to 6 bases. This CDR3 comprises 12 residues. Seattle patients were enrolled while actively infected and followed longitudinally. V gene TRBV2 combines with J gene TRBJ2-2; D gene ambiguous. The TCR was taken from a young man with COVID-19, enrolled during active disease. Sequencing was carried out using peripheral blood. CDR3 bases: TGTGCCAGCAGTGAACGGGTGGGGGAGCTGTTTTTT. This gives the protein CASSERVGELFF.